This record covers a single T cell receptor (beta chain). This entry belongs to a study of blood T cell repertoires in COVID-19. Data came from immunoSEQ multiplex PCR; TCRdb stores just in-frame clones and leaves some out. The sample lists fewer than 150,000 clones; less than 85% were seen once. Looked up from germline, CDR1 is MNHEY and CDR2 is SMNVEV (reference sequence). Between the trimmed V and J ends, which lost 4 bases and 6 bases, there was a span of 11 bases. The CDR3 has 13 amino acids. This TCR was sampled from a human donor in a cohort sampled during active COVID-19. Sequencing was performed on peripheral blood. J is TRBJ2-3 and V is TRBV27; D ambiguous. The CDR3 sequence is CASSSHRRDTQYF. CDR3 nucleotide sequence: TGTGCCAGCAGTTCCCACCGCAGGGATACGCAGTATTTT.